The 5 T cell receptor beta chains presented below share a single source sample, sequenced in a study of blood T cell repertoires in COVID-19. Generated by immunoSEQ multiplex PCR, the TCRdb table keeps only in-frame clones and is missing some. Counted here are about 100,000 clones, roughly nine tenths occurring once; the ten biggest clones make up about 0.89%. Sequenced sample: peripheral blood. These receptors were obtained from a man in his fifties or sixties with acute or convalescent COVID-19.

V gene TRBV28 combines with J gene TRBJ1-2; 10 positions match TRBD1. CDR3 length: 16 amino acids. J was trimmed by 4 bases and V by 10 bases; bases with no gene match: 15. CDR1 and CDR2 from the germline V gene are MDHEN and SYDVKM. CDR3 loop: CAIGGDRGQILYGYTF. The CDR3 DNA is TGTGCCATCGGAGGGGACAGGGGTCAGATTCTCTATGGCTACACCTTC.

J is TRBJ1-2 and V is TRBV3-1 (or the pseudogene TRBV3-2), with D unresolved. This CDR3 spans 15 amino acids. CDR1 LGHDT and CDR2 YNNKEL come from the germline V gene (reference sequence). V dropped 1 base and J dropped 5 bases, with 14 bases sitting between them. For the CDR3, the DNA is TGTGCCAGCAGCCAAGGCGCAGTCAGAGGTTATGGCTACACCTTC. The encoded protein is CASSQGAVRGYGYTF.

The chain joins TRBV7-3 to TRBJ2-2, with 9 bases matching TRBD1. The length of the CDR3 is 15 residues. Per germline, CDR1 SGHTA and CDR2 FQGTGA. Germline trimming cut 2 bases from V and 4 bases from J; bases unmatched to any gene: 2. CDR3: CASSLGTGPTGELFF. The DNA for the CDR3 is TGTGCCAGCAGCTTAGGGACAGGGCCCACCGGGGAGCTGTTTTTT.

The genes are TRBV29-1 and TRBJ2-1, with a possible D match to TRBD2 (7 bases). Trimming took off 4 bases at V and 7 bases at J, with 17 bases between the two ends. Germline V lookup: CDR1 SQVTM, CDR2 ANQGSEA. The CDR3 is 14 amino acids. DNA for the CDR3: TGCAGCGTTGTTTCTGGGAGGGGGTGGAATGAGCAGTTCTTC. Amino acids: CSVVSGRGWNEQFF.

The chain joins TRBV19 to TRBJ2-3, with TRBD2 matching 7 bases. V dropped 3 bases and J dropped 0; count of bases not matched to a gene: 6. Germline V CDR1 and CDR2: LNHDA, SQIVND (reference sequence). The CDR3 is made up of 16 amino acids. This CDR3 is CASSIRSGTSTDTQYF. The CDR3 DNA reads TGTGCCAGTAGTATTAGGAGCGGGACTAGCACAGATACGCAGTATTTT.